These 22 T cell receptor beta chains were sequenced from one sample in a study of cytomegalovirus exposure and HLA in healthy donors. The method was immunoSEQ multiplex PCR; TCRdb's version includes in-frame clones alone and lacks a portion of them. The sample lists 150,000 to 200,000 clones; 84% were seen once. Sequenced sample: PBMCs. These TCRs come from a young man in good health and CMV-seropositive.

CDR3 DNA: TGTGCCAGCAGCGCCGGGACTAGCGCGGTTTCTGGGGGTACGCAGTATTTT. Protein sequence: CASSAGTSAVSGGTQYF. This chain connects TRBV2 to TRBJ2-3; 10 nucleotides agree with TRBD2. This CDR3 comprises 17 residues. Germline V gives CDR1 SNHLY, CDR2 FYNNEI. Trimming cost V 6 bases and J 8 bases; bases outside gene matches: 17.

This clone was detected once. The chain carries TRBV6-1 and TRBJ2-7; D is perhaps TRBD1 (6 bases). Trimming removed 4 bases at V and 2 bases at J, with 18 bases between. CDR1 is MNHNS and CDR2 is SASEGT in the germline V gene. The CDR3 spans 16 residues. This CDR3 reads CASSGTGWFSAYEQYF. Written as DNA, the CDR3 is TGTGCCAGCAGTGGCACAGGGTGGTTTAGCGCCTACGAGCAGTACTTC.

The chain links TRBV19 to TRBJ2-5, with D unclear. CDR3 length equals 14 residues. Deletions cut 6 bases from V and 5 bases from J, with 16 bases between. Germline lookup yields CDR1 LNHDA and CDR2 SQIVND (reference sequence). As DNA, the CDR3 is TGTGCCAGTAGCCCCGACCCAGCGAGGGAGACCCAGTACTTC. Protein: CASSPDPARETQYF. Variable domain in full (rest from reference TRBV19 and TRBJ2-5): DGGITQSPKYLFRKEGQNVTLSCEQNLNHDAMYWYRQDPGQGLRLIYYSQIVNDFQKGDIAEGYSVSREKKESFPLTVTSAQKNPTAFYLCASSPDPARETQYFGPGTRLLVL.

The J gene is TRBJ1-5, the V gene TRBV5-5; D is unresolved. The CDR3 loop spans 13 amino acids. The V end lost 3 bases, the J end lost 0 bases, and 4 bases lay between the germline ends. CDR1 is SGHKS, CDR2 YYEKEE, per germline (reference sequence). The CDR3 DNA reads TGTGCCAGCAGCTACAATAGCAATCAGCCCCAGCATTTT. Its translation is CASSYNSNQPQHF.

Only a few counts were recorded for this clone. This chain connects TRBV28 to TRBJ1-2; D might be TRBD1 (5 bases). The germline CDR1 and CDR2 sequences are MDHEN and SYDVKM. This CDR3 has 12 residues. V dropped 8 bases and J dropped 8 bases, with 15 bases sitting between them. The CDR3 spells CASSTGGWGYTF. The CDR3 bases are TGTGCCAGCTCTACAGGTGGTTGGGGCTACACCTTC.

The chain combines TRBV11-3 with TRBJ2-5, with D hard to call. V was pared by 5 bases and J by 5 bases, with 15 bases between. The CDR3 runs to 14 residues. Germline V gene data show CDR1 as SGHNT and CDR2 as YENEEA. In DNA, the CDR3 is TGTGCCAGCAGCCGACGCGGTCCTGGGGAGACCCAGTACTTC. Translated, it gives CASSRRGPGETQYF.

This clone appeared a few times. The rearrangement uses TRBV6-4 and TRBJ2-1; 11 bases match TRBD2. The CDR3 covers 16 residues. Unmatched junction bases numbered 3, after V lost 2 bases and J lost 3 bases. CDR1 is MRHNA and CDR2 is SNTAGT in the germline V gene. This CDR3 is CASSDPGLADYNEQFF. As DNA, the CDR3 is TGTGCCAGCAGTGACCCGGGACTAGCGGACTACAATGAGCAGTTCTTC.

The rearrangement links TRBV20-1 to TRBJ2-7, with D perhaps TRBD1 (6 bases). The CDR3 covers 11 residues. The ends were cut back, 5 bases at V and 4 bases at J, with 9 bases in the middle. Germline V gene sequence: CDR1 DFQATT, CDR2 SNEGSKA (reference sequence). The DNA of the CDR3 is TGCAGTGCTCAGAGGGGGTACGAGCAGTACTTC. Translating gives CSAQRGYEQYF.

The chain links TRBV19 to TRBJ2-5, with a weak D call TRBD1 (6 bases). Looked up from germline, CDR1 is LNHDA and CDR2 is SQIVND (reference sequence). The length of the CDR3 is 15 residues. V was cut by 4 bases and J by 0 bases, with 12 bases left in between. In DNA, the CDR3 is TGTGCCAGTAGTACCCGGACAGCGTACCAAGAGACCCAGTACTTC. Translated, it gives CASSTRTAYQETQYF.

The V gene is TRBV25-1, the J gene TRBJ2-3; perhaps TRBD2 as D (5 bases). This CDR3 has 16 amino acids. Trimming removed 2 bases from V and 5 bases from J, with 17 bases in between. Germline assignment: CDR1 MGHDK and CDR2 SYGVNS. CDR3 in DNA: TGTGCCAGCAGTGAAGCGGTTAGCGTCATACGAGATACGCAGTATTTT. It specifies CASSEAVSVIRDTQYF. Supplemented by reference TRBV25-1 and TRBJ2-3, the full variable domain reads EADIYQTPRYLVIGTGKKITLECSQTMGHDKMYWYQQDPGMELHLIHYSYGVNSTEKGDLSSESTVSRIRTEHFPLTLESARPSHTSQYLCASSEAVSVIRDTQYFGPGTRLTVL.

The CDR3 DNA reads as TGTGCCAGCAGTGGAACTATGCGACACGAGCAGTACTTC. It translates to CASSGTMRHEQYF. This chain uses TRBV27 with TRBJ2-7; D remains ambiguous. The V gene lost 5 bases and the J gene lost 5 bases, with 13 bases spanning the gap. Germline V CDR1 and CDR2: MNHEY, SMNVEV (reference sequence). The CDR3 covers 13 residues.

This chain joins TRBV30 and TRBJ2-3, with D possibly being TRBD2 (6 bases). Germline CDR1 reads GTSNPN; CDR2 reads SVGIG (reference sequence). V lost 3 bases to trimming and J lost 0 bases, with 16 bases between them. CDR3 length: 16 amino acids. The CDR3 spells CAWSLGGVSSTDTQYF. For the CDR3, the DNA is TGTGCCTGGAGCTTGGGGGGAGTGTCTAGCACAGATACGCAGTATTTT. Based on the CDR3 plus reference TRBV30 and TRBJ2-3, the full variable domain is SQTIHQWPATLVQPVGSPLSLECTVEGTSNPNLYWYRQAAGRGLQLLFYSVGIGQISSEVPQNLSASRPQDRQFILSSKKLLLSDSGFYLCAWSLGGVSSTDTQYFGPGTRLTVL.

The gene calls are TRBV30 and TRBJ2-3; the match to TRBD1 covers 7 bases. There are 16 residues in the CDR3. V was clipped by 2 bases and J by 3 bases; unmatched bases: 11. Germline CDR1 and CDR2: GTSNPN and SVGIG (reference sequence). Here the CDR3 DNA reads TGTGCCTGGAGTCCACAGGGAAGGGGGCGGACAGATACGCAGTATTTT. Amino acids: CAWSPQGRGRTDTQYF. The full variable domain, with the rest looked up from reference TRBV30 and TRBJ2-3, is SQTIHQWPATLVQPVGSPLSLECTVEGTSNPNLYWYRQAAGRGLQLLFYSVGIGQISSEVPQNLSASRPQDRQFILSSKKLLLSDSGFYLCAWSPQGRGRTDTQYFGPGTRLTVL.

The chain is built from TRBV6-5 and TRBJ1-5, with D possibly TRBD1 on 6 matching bases. Germline V CDR1 and CDR2: MNHEY, SVGAGI. CDR3 size: 13 residues. The V gene lost 4 bases and the J gene lost 11 bases, with 15 bases spanning the gap. The CDR3 bases are TGTGCCAGCAGTTGGAACAGGGTCATGACCCAGCATTTT. Translating it yields CASSWNRVMTQHF.

The chain is built from TRBV6-5 and TRBJ2-7; the D gene is possibly TRBD2 (5 bases). The CDR3 has 14 amino acids. V lost 5 bases to trimming and J lost 2 bases, with 13 bases between them. Germline V CDR1 and CDR2: MNHEY, SVGAGI. The CDR3 sequence: CASSRQRGPYEQYF. The CDR3 DNA sequence: TGTGCCAGCAGTCGCCAGCGCGGGCCCTACGAGCAGTACTTC.

The chain joins TRBV5-1 to TRBJ2-7; 8 nucleotides agree with TRBD2. Germline V gene lookup returns CDR1 SGHRS and CDR2 YFSETQ. J lost 2 bases, V lost 1 base, and 11 bases had no gene match. The CDR3 extends over 17 amino acids. The CDR3: CASSLPSGRTGAYEQYF. The CDR3, as DNA: TGCGCCAGCAGCTTGCCCAGCGGGAGAACGGGGGCCTACGAGCAGTACTTC.

This clone has just one count. An end of the junction differs from the germline gene, which may be a read error. The chain uses TRBV5-1 and TRBJ1-1; TRBD1 matches 11 bases. The CDR3 length is 16 residues. Germline-derived CDR1 and CDR2 are SGHRS and YFSETQ. The CDR3 DNA reads TGCGCCAGCAGCCCTACGGGACAGGGGGTGAGCACTGAAACTTTCTTT. It yields the protein CASSPTGQGVSTETFF.

J is TRBJ2-7 and V is TRBV5-5, with D hard to call. Between the trimmed V and J ends, which lost 0 bases and 2 bases, there was a span of 9 bases. The CDR3 loop spans 14 amino acids. Germline V gene lookup returns CDR1 SGHKS and CDR2 YYEKEE (reference sequence). CDR3 DNA: TGTGCCAGCAGCTTGGTACCGGGTACCTACGAGCAGTACTTC. Translated: CASSLVPGTYEQYF.

The chain uses TRBV28 and TRBJ2-5; a weak D match, TRBD1 (5 bases). Trimming stripped 3 bases from V and 5 bases from J, with 22 bases between. Germline V gene lookup returns CDR1 MDHEN and CDR2 SYDVKM. CDR3 size: 17 residues. The CDR3 nucleotides are TGTGCCAGCAGTTTGGGGCCCGACGCGGCCTCGTTGGAGACCCAGTACTTC. Its translation is CASSLGPDAASLETQYF.

The chain links TRBV6-6 to TRBJ2-7, with D perhaps matching TRBD2 (5 bases). From germline, CDR1 is MNHNY and CDR2 SVGAGI (reference sequence). Trimming shortened V by 6 bases and J by 1 base, and 13 bases separated the two germline ends. This CDR3 is built from 14 residues. This chain's CDR3 is CASRLTGESYEQYF. DNA for the CDR3: TGTGCCAGCAGGCTAACCGGGGAGTCCTACGAGCAGTACTTC.

The chain links TRBV27 to TRBJ2-1; 7 bases agree with TRBD1. CDR3 length: 13 amino acids. Germline V CDR1 and CDR2: MNHEY, SMNVEV (reference sequence). The trim removed 3 bases at V and 12 bases at J, leaving 8 bases unmatched. In nucleotides, the CDR3 is TGTGCCAGCAGTTTCCGACAGGGAATGGTGCAGTTCTTC. Residues: CASSFRQGMVQFF.

The gene calls are TRBV30 and TRBJ2-7; 8 bases agree with TRBD2. V dropped 7 bases and J dropped 0; count of bases not matched to a gene: 11. This CDR3 contains 15 residues. The germline V gene has CDR1 GTSNPN and CDR2 SVGIG (reference sequence). In DNA, the CDR3 is TGTGCCTTTTCTCAAGGAACTAGCGGCTCCTACGAGCAGTACTTC. This codes for CAFSQGTSGSYEQYF.